Listed below are T cell receptor beta chains from one sample, sequenced in a study of T-cell reconstitution after alpha-beta-depleted transplantation in children. TCRdb independently ran MiXCR on the PCR reads; one entry per CDR3 protein. The sample has 500,000 to 750,000 distinct CDR3 sequences, under 15% seen once. Sequenced here: PBMCs, mostly from graft donor cells, sampled 360 days after TCRalphabeta/CD19-depleted stem cell transplant. All receptors derive from a male patient aged 10-17 years who had a stem cell transplant for acute myeloid leukemia, so the T cells may come from the graft donor. The CDR3 runs from the conserved cysteine through the conserved F or W. The order of the fields is V gene, clone size, D gene, J gene, CDR3 DNA, CDR3 protein. The D gene is left open where the match is weak. Not every row has a clone size; where given, it reads once, few, many or a size class.

>TRBV28|.|.|TRBJ1-1
TGTGCCAGCAGTTTAGATTATCTGGCTGAAGCTTTCTTT
CASSLDYLAEAFF
>TRBV29-1|many|.|TRBJ2-4
TGCAGCGTTTCTCAGGGTTTAGCCAAAAACATTCAGTACTTC
CSVSQGLAKNIQYF
>TRBV24-1|.|.|TRBJ2-3
TGTGCCACCAGTGATTTAAGAGGGCTTAGCACAGATACGCAGTATTTT
CATSDLRGLSTDTQYF
>TRBV15|few|TRBD2|TRBJ2-7
TGTGCCACCAGCCTAGGGAGCGGGAGCCCTTACGAGCAGTACTTC
CATSLGSGSPYEQYF
>TRBV20-1|few|TRBD2|TRBJ2-3
TGCAGTGCTCATTTACTAGCGCTCACGGCTGATACGCAGTATTTT
CSAHLLALTADTQYF
>TRBV9|few|TRBD2|TRBJ2-7
TGTGCCAGCAGCGTAGGGAGCGGGAGTATCCACGAGCAGTACTTC
CASSVGSGSIHEQYF
>TRBV4-3|few|TRBD2|TRBJ2-7
TGCGCCAGCAGCCAAGATCACGGGGGGGGCAGTCTTTCCTACGAGCAGTACTTC
CASSQDHGGGSLSYEQYF
>TRBV12-3/TRBV12-4|many|TRBD1|TRBJ2-7
TGTGCCAGCAGTTTGACAGGGGTGGGAGAGCAGTACTTC
CASSLTGVGEQYF
>TRBV7-9|many|.|TRBJ2-1
TGTGCCAGCAGCTTAGTCGGCAGGGGCGAGCAGTTCTTC
CASSLVGRGEQFF
>TRBV7-2|.|.|TRBJ2-4
TGTGCCAGCAGCCGCAGGAGGGCCGAGGACATTCAGTACTTC
CASSRRRAEDIQYF
>TRBV6-2/TRBV6-3|.|TRBD2|TRBJ2-7
TGTGCCAGCATTTCCGGGACTAGACGGACCTTCTCCTACGAGCAGTACTTC
CASISGTRRTFSYEQYF
>TRBV12-3/TRBV12-4|few|.|TRBJ2-5
TGTGCCAGCGGACCGAGGGGACCCCCGAGGGAAGAGACCCAGTACTTC
CASGPRGPPREETQYF
>TRBV18|few|.|TRBJ2-1
TGTGCCAGCTCACCACCTAGACCGTTCAATGAGCAGTTCTTC
CASSPPRPFNEQFF
>TRBV30|many|TRBD2|TRBJ2-3
TGTGCCTGGAGAAGGACTAGCTGGGCAGATACGCAGTATTTT
CAWRRTSWADTQYF
>TRBV12-5|few|.|TRBJ2-4
TGTGCTAGTGGTTTGGACAGAGTAGGCAATCAGTACTTC
CASGLDRVGNQYF
>TRBV24-1|.|.|TRBJ2-3
TGTGCCACCAGTGATGGACCAGATACGCAGTATTTT
CATSDGPDTQYF
>TRBV29-1|many|TRBD2|TRBJ2-3
TGCAGCGTTGGCCTAGCGGGGTTCACAGATACGCAGTATTTT
CSVGLAGFTDTQYF
>TRBV7-2|.|TRBD2|TRBJ2-1
TGTGCCAGCAGGCCCGGGACGGGGGGAAATGAGCAGTTCTTC
CASRPGTGGNEQFF